The 20 T cell receptor beta chains below were found in one sample sequenced in a study of T-cell reconstitution after alpha-beta-depleted transplantation in children. Preparation of the TCRbeta library used unique molecular identifiers. MiXCR, run by TCRdb on the PCR reads, gives a single entry per CDR3 protein. The sample contains under 250,000 distinct CDR3 sequences, around 25% of which appear only once. Sequencing was performed on PBMCs, mostly from graft donor cells, taken 360 days after TCRalphabeta/CD19-depleted stem cell transplant. The source is a female patient aged 2 to 10 who had a stem cell transplant for congenital amegakaryocytic thrombocytopenia, so the T cells may come from the graft donor.

This clonotype was recorded a few times. The rearrangement links TRBV10-2 to TRBJ2-1, with TRBD2 identical over 9 bases. Trimming took 10 bases from V and 5 from J; bases not matched to a gene: 6. The CDR3 spans 13 residues. From germline, CDR1 is WSHSY and CDR2 SAAADI. Here the CDR3 DNA reads TGCGCCACCGGGCCTAGCGGGGACAATGAGCAGTTCTTC. Translation gives CATGPSGDNEQFF.

This clonotype came up a few times. The rearrangement links TRBV7-9 to TRBJ1-1; D not resolved. Germline assignment: CDR1 SEHNR and CDR2 FQNEAQ (reference sequence). Between the trimmed V and J ends, which lost 5 bases and 2 bases, there was a span of 12 bases. The CDR3 consists of 14 residues. Here the CDR3 DNA reads TGTGCCAGCAGCAGAGTCGACCTTAACACTGAAGCTTTCTTT. This translates into CASSRVDLNTEAFF.

This clonotype came up a few times. This sequence joins TRBV15 and TRBJ2-2; no firm D call. Per the germline V gene, CDR1 is LNHNV and CDR2 is YYDKDF (reference sequence). V gave up 6 bases and J gave up 0 bases, with 11 bases separating them. The CDR3 consists of 15 residues. The DNA of the CDR3 is TGTGCCACCAGGGAAAGGACCGCGAACACCGGGGAGCTGTTTTTT. Amino acid sequence: CATRERTANTGELFF.

This clonotype is a singleton in its sample. The chain employs TRBV2 and TRBJ2-5; the D is unclear. The germline V gene encodes CDR1 SNHLY and CDR2 FYNNEI. The CDR3 has 14 residues. V lost 7 bases and J 5 bases, leaving 17 bases between the germline ends. This CDR3 is CASTKMPGAETQYF. DNA for the CDR3: TGTGCCAGCACCAAGATGCCCGGAGCGGAGACCCAGTACTTC. Full variable domain (outside the CDR3, taken from reference TRBV2 and TRBJ2-5): EPEVTQTPSHQVTQMGQEVILRCVPISNHLYFYWYRQILGQKVEFLVSFYNNEISEKSEIFDDQFSVERPDGSNFTLKIRSTKLEDSAMYFCASTKMPGAETQYFGPGTRLLVL.

The table lists this clonotype with a few counts. This rearrangement joins TRBV4-2 to TRBJ1-2; tentatively, D is TRBD1 (5 bases). This CDR3 region has 15 residues. Germline V gene sequence: CDR1 LGHNA, CDR2 YNFKEQ. V was pared by 0 bases and J by 10 bases, with 18 bases between. The CDR3 protein is CASSQEGGQGLTYTF. In nucleotides, the CDR3 is TGTGCCAGCAGCCAAGAGGGAGGGCAGGGACTGACCTACACCTTC.

This clonotype appeared a few times. The chain couples TRBV11-2 to TRBJ2-2; TRBD2 aligns across 8 bases. Trimming at V came to 5 bases and at J to 2 bases, leaving 13 bases not matched to a gene. The CDR3 has 18 amino acids. Germline V CDR1 and CDR2: SGHAT, FQNNGV. CDR3 in amino acids: CASSHGGKRGINTGELFF. CDR3 bases: TGTGCCAGCAGCCATGGGGGCAAGCGGGGGATTAACACCGGGGAGCTGTTTTTT.

This clonotype occurred a few times. The rearrangement links TRBV3-1 to TRBJ1-1, with D uncertain. CDR3 length: 12 residues. The germline V gene has CDR1 LGHDT and CDR2 YNNKEL (reference sequence). Deletions cut 0 bases from V and 7 bases from J, with 6 bases between. The CDR3 bases are TGTGCCAGCAGCCAAGACACAGATGAAGCTTTCTTT. Its translation is CASSQDTDEAFF.

The chain combines TRBV10-3 with TRBJ2-7; D is possibly TRBD2 (6 bases). V lost 6 bases and J 3 bases, leaving 15 bases between the germline ends. The CDR3 spans 14 residues. CDR1 and CDR2 from the germline V gene are ENHRY and SYGVKD. The CDR3 spells CAISPGLFDYEQYF. As DNA, the CDR3 is TGTGCCATCAGCCCGGGACTGTTTGACTACGAGCAGTACTTC.

The V call is TRBV3-1, the J call TRBJ1-1; TRBD1 might be the D (5 bases). Germline loops: CDR1 LGHDT, CDR2 YNNKEL (reference sequence). The CDR3 has 12 amino acids. The V gene lost 3 bases and the J gene lost 9 bases, with 11 bases spanning the gap. CDR3 sequence reads: CASSQVEGQAFF. The CDR3 DNA is TGTGCCAGCAGCCAGGTGGAGGGACAAGCTTTCTTT. The whole variable domain, remainder taken from reference TRBV3-1 and TRBJ1-1, is DTAVSQTPKYLVTQMGNDKSIKCEQNLGHDTMYWYKQDSKKFLKIMFSYNNKELIINETVPNRFSPKSPDKAHLNLHINSLELGDSAVYFCASSQVEGQAFFGQGTRLTVV.

This clonotype was seen at least ten times. This sequence joins TRBV10-3 and TRBJ2-1, with unresolved D. CDR3 length: 17 residues. Trimming left V 2 bases short and J 1 base short, with 15 bases between. From germline, CDR1 is ENHRY and CDR2 SYGVKD. In DNA, the CDR3 is TGTGCCATCAGTGAGAGTGTTGGGGTGCCGTCCTACAATGAGCAGTTCTTC. This translates into CAISESVGVPSYNEQFF.

The V and J genes are TRBV7-2 and TRBJ1-1; TRBD1 might be the D (6 bases). Trimming left V 0 bases short and J 10 bases short, with 12 bases between. CDR3 length: 13 amino acids. Germline-derived CDR1 and CDR2 are SGHTA and FQGNSA. CDR3 in amino acids: CASSLATQGAAFF. The CDR3 DNA reads as TGTGCCAGCAGCTTAGCCACACAGGGAGCAGCTTTCTTT.

The J gene is TRBJ1-2, the V gene TRBV6-1; perhaps TRBD1 as D (6 bases). CDR1 is MNHNS and CDR2 is SASEGT in the germline V gene. Trimming removed 6 bases from V and 0 bases from J, with 11 bases in between. This CDR3 contains 14 residues. The CDR3 sequence: CASRAGQANYGYTF. The CDR3 DNA reads TGTGCCAGCAGAGCGGGACAAGCTAACTATGGCTACACCTTC.

The chain has TRBV6-2 or TRBV6-3 and TRBJ2-3; 8 bases align to TRBD1. The CDR3 length is 15 residues. Trimming removed 9 bases from V and 3 bases from J; junction bases left unmatched: 11. Germline V gene data show CDR1 as MNHEY and CDR2 as SVGEGT. The DNA for the CDR3 is TGTGCCAGTATTCAACGGACAGGGAGAACAGATACGCAGTATTTT. It is translated as CASIQRTGRTDTQYF.

The chain is built from TRBV6-2 or TRBV6-3 and TRBJ2-4; 12 bases line up with TRBD2. The germline V gene has CDR1 MNHEY and CDR2 SVGEGT. This CDR3 has 16 residues. Trimming cost V 6 bases and J 8 bases; bases outside gene matches: 11. This CDR3 reads CASRMGLAGGWDIQYF. CDR3 bases: TGTGCCAGCAGAATGGGACTAGCGGGCGGTTGGGACATTCAGTACTTC.

This clonotype has more than one count but fewer than ten. V and J are TRBV18 and TRBJ2-4; D gene uncertain. CDR1 KGHSH and CDR2 LQKENI come from the germline V gene. This CDR3 spans 16 amino acids. V was pared by 2 bases and J by 0 bases, with 11 bases between. CDR3 sequence (DNA): TGTGCCAGCTCACCAGGACCGGTACTAGCCAAAAACATTCAGTACTTC. This gives the protein CASSPGPVLAKNIQYF.

This clonotype was observed a few times. The genes are TRBV27 and TRBJ1-1; D is unresolved. Between the trimmed V and J ends, which lost 1 base and 5 bases, there was a span of 14 bases. The CDR3 sequence is 15 residues long. Per the germline V gene, CDR1 is MNHEY and CDR2 is SMNVEV (reference sequence). CDR3 in amino acids: CASSLLQAPGTEAFF. The CDR3 DNA is TGTGCCAGCAGTTTATTGCAAGCCCCGGGGACTGAAGCTTTCTTT.

V gene TRBV30 combines with J gene TRBJ1-3, with D tentatively TRBD1 (5 bases). Germline values: CDR1 GTSNPN, CDR2 SVGIG (reference sequence). The CDR3 spans 12 residues. Trimming took off 8 bases at V and 4 bases at J, with 12 bases between the two ends. The DNA for the CDR3 is TGTGCCGGGGCTAGCGACGGAAACACCATATATTTT. Protein sequence: CAGASDGNTIYF.

For this clonotype: This may be a read error: a much more frequent sequence differs by one nucleotide. The chain joins TRBV12-3 or TRBV12-4 to TRBJ1-3; D is ambiguous. The CDR3 extends over 16 amino acids. Trimming took off 2 bases at V and 2 bases at J, with 13 bases between the two ends. CDR3 nucleotide sequence: TGTGCCAGCAGTTTACTTGCGACAAGTACTGGAAACACCATATATTTT. Translated: CASSLLATSTGNTIYF.

By share, this clonotype ranks as medium-sized. CDR3 coding DNA: TGCAGTGCTAGGGCCGGGGCCCCCCACGAGCAGTACTTC. Its translation: CSARAGAPHEQYF. The chain combines TRBV20-1 with TRBJ2-7; D could derive from TRBD1 or TRBD2 (5 bases each). CDR3 length equals 13 residues. The V end lost 3 bases, the J end lost 5 bases, and 14 bases lay between the germline ends. Germline CDR1 reads DFQATT; CDR2 reads SNEGSKA (reference sequence).

V gene TRBV20-1 combines with J gene TRBJ2-5; D may be TRBD1 (6 bases). V lost 6 bases and J lost 5, with 22 bases in between. There are 15 residues in the CDR3. Germline loops: CDR1 DFQATT, CDR2 SNEGSKA (reference sequence). CDR3 loop: CSALATDTGMETQYF. The CDR3 DNA reads TGCAGTGCCCTCGCCACTGACACAGGGATGGAGACCCAGTACTTC.